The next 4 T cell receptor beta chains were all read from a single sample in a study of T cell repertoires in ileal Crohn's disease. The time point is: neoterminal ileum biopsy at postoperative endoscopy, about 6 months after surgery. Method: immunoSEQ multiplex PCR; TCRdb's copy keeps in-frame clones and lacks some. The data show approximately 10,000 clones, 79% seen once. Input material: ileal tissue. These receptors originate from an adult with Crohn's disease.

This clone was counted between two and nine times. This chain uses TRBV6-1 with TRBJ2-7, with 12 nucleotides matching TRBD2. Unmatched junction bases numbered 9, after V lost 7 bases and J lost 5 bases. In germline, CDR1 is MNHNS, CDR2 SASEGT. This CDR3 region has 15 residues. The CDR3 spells CASTELAGGGNEQYF. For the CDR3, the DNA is TGTGCCAGCACCGAACTAGCGGGGGGAGGCAACGAGCAGTACTTC.

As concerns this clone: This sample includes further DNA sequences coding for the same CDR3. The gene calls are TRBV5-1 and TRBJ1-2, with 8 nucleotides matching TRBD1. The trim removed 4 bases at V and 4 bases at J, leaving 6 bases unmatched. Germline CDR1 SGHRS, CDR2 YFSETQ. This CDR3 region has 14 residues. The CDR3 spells CASSPTTGGYGYTF. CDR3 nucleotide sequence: TGCGCCAGCAGCCCGACTACAGGGGGCTATGGCTACACCTTC.

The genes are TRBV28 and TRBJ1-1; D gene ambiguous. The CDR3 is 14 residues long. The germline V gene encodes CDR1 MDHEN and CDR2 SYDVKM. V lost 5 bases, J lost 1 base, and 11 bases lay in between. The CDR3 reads CASSIPTGNTEAFF. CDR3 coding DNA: TGTGCCAGCAGTATCCCGACGGGGAACACTGAAGCTTTCTTT.

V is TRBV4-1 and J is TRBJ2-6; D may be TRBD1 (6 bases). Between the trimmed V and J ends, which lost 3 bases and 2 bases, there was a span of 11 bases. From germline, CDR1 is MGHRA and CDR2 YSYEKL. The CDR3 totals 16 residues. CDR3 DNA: TGCGCCAGCAGCCATCGACAGGCTACTGGGGCCAACGTCCTGACTTTC. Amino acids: CASSHRQATGANVLTF.